The 14 T cell receptor beta chains listed next were all sequenced from one sample in a study of circulating and synovial CD4+ cells in juvenile arthritis (dated by TCRdb to the mid-2010s). Libraries were made using the immunoSEQ multiplex PCR assay. Here the immuneACCESS table is served through TCRdb, limited to in-frame sequences with V and J called. Missing clones are a known gap in these copies; in checked studies unresolved V genes cover under half, and the rest lacks a known reason. This sample gives roughly 33,000 clones in total; roughly 95% of them show up just once. Under 0.2% of the sample comes from the top ten. The sequenced sample was CD4+ T cells from blood. The source of these receptors is a human donor with juvenile idiopathic arthritis.

The chain employs TRBV30 and TRBJ1-3; 11 bases align to TRBD1. The germline V gene has CDR1 GTSNPN and CDR2 SVGIG (reference sequence). The J segment lost 3 bases and the V segment lost 8 bases, leaving 6 bases of the junction unmatched. There are 14 residues in the CDR3. In DNA form, the CDR3 reads TGTGCCGTGGGACAGGGGGGTTTTGGAAACACCATATATTTT. Protein sequence: CAVGQGGFGNTIYF.

In nucleotides, the CDR3 is TGTGCCAGCAGCTTATGGGGAGCAGGGGGCGATAACACTGAAGCTTTCTTT. Its translation is CASSLWGAGGDNTEAFF. V is TRBV7-9 and J is TRBJ1-1; 8 bases align to TRBD1. This CDR3 spans 17 amino acids. The V segment lost 2 bases and the J segment 2 bases; nucleotides outside the gene matches: 10. Per germline, CDR1 SEHNR and CDR2 FQNEAQ (reference sequence). The entire variable domain, with the rest obtained from reference TRBV7-9 and TRBJ1-1, is as follows: DTGVSQNPRHKITKRGQNVTFRCDPISEHNRLYWYRQTLGQGPEFLTYFQNEAQLEKSRLLSDRFSAERPKGSFSTLEIQRTEQGDSAMYLCASSLWGAGGDNTEAFFGQGTRLTVV.

This chain joins TRBV27 and TRBJ1-6; 7 bases are shared with TRBD1. CDR1 MNHEY and CDR2 SMNVEV come from the germline V gene (reference sequence). With 6 bases clipped from V and 3 bases from J, the junction kept 5 bases outside the gene matches. The CDR3 spans 15 residues. Here the CDR3 DNA reads TGTGCCAGCAGGGATACAGGGGTCTATAATTCACCCCTCCACTTT. As protein: CASRDTGVYNSPLHF.

This chain joins TRBV10-3 and TRBJ2-1, with 9 bases that match TRBD2. Germline V gene sequence: CDR1 ENHRY, CDR2 SYGVKD. J was trimmed by 0 bases and V by 10 bases; bases with no gene match: 16. The CDR3 runs 18 residues. This chain's CDR3 is CATLASAGGESSYNEQFF. The CDR3 DNA reads TGTGCCACCTTAGCCTCAGCGGGGGGTGAAAGCTCCTACAATGAGCAGTTCTTC.

This chain joins TRBV2 and TRBJ1-2, with D hard to call. Germline V gene lookup returns CDR1 SNHLY and CDR2 FYNNEI. The V end was cut by 3 bases, the J end by 8 bases, with 13 bases between. The CDR3 contains 13 residues. CDR3 amino acids: CASSDTGPWGYTF. CDR3 DNA: TGTGCCAGCAGTGATACTGGTCCCTGGGGCTACACCTTC.

The chain couples TRBV6-5 to TRBJ1-5; the D gene is possibly TRBD1 (6 bases). The V end lost 6 bases, the J end lost 1 base, and 13 bases lay between the germline ends. CDR1 is MNHEY and CDR2 is SVGAGI in the germline V gene. The length of the CDR3 is 15 residues. The CDR3 spells CASRNGQLSNQPQHF. CDR3 coding DNA: TGTGCCAGCAGAAACGGACAGCTAAGCAATCAGCCCCAGCATTTT.

The chain combines TRBV5-6 with TRBJ2-7; D possibly corresponds to TRBD2 (5 bases). Germline lookup yields CDR1 SGHDT and CDR2 YYEEEE. Trimming took 2 bases from V and 2 from J, leaving 17 bases between them. CDR3 length: 16 amino acids. CDR3 in DNA: TGTGCCAGCAGCTTATTGCTCGAGTGGGAGACCTACGAGCAGTACTTC. This translates into CASSLLLEWETYEQYF.

This chain joins TRBV27 and TRBJ2-5; TRBD2 matches at 8 bases. Trimming took 5 bases from V and 5 from J; bases not matched to a gene: 7. The CDR3 has 14 amino acids. The germline V gene has CDR1 MNHEY and CDR2 SMNVEV (reference sequence). CDR3 nucleotide sequence: TGTGCCAGCAGTCTAAGCGGGAGTGTTGAGACCCAGTACTTC. Its protein product is CASSLSGSVETQYF.

This clone is a singleton in its sample. The sample has other DNA sequences that encode this CDR3 too. The J gene is TRBJ1-6, the V gene TRBV10-3, with 10 bases lining up with TRBD1. The junction had 7 bases not matched to a gene; V was cut back by 4 bases and J by 13 bases. The germline V gene encodes CDR1 ENHRY and CDR2 SYGVKD. The length of the CDR3 is 14 residues. CDR3 DNA: TGTGCCATCAGTGTCGGGACAGGGGTATCCCCCCTCCACTTT. Its protein product is CAISVGTGVSPLHF.

The chain combines TRBV11-3 with TRBJ2-3, with D possibly matching TRBD2 (5 bases). The CDR3 has 14 amino acids. CDR1 and CDR2 (germline): SGHNT, YENEEA. V shed 2 bases and J shed 2 bases, with 8 bases lying between them. The CDR3: CASSLTGFTDTQYF. CDR3 coding DNA: TGTGCCAGCAGCTTAACGGGGTTCACAGATACGCAGTATTTT.

A single count supports this clone. The chain is built from TRBV27 and TRBJ2-5; maybe TRBD1 (6 bases). This CDR3 spans 15 amino acids. Germline CDR1 and CDR2: MNHEY and SMNVEV (reference sequence). V lost 5 bases to trimming and J lost 2 bases, with 15 bases between them. For the CDR3, the DNA is TGTGCCAGCAGTCCTCAACAGGGTGTACAAGAGACCCAGTACTTC. Its protein is CASSPQQGVQETQYF.

In DNA, the CDR3 is TGTGCCAGCAGTCCAGGGACAGCCGCCCCTGAAGCTTTCTTT. As protein: CASSPGTAAPEAFF. This sequence joins TRBV27 and TRBJ1-1, with TRBD1 matching over 7 bases. In germline, CDR1 is MNHEY, CDR2 SMNVEV (reference sequence). CDR3 length: 14 amino acids. Trimming cost V 5 bases and J 6 bases; bases outside gene matches: 9.

The rearrangement uses TRBV28 and TRBJ1-5; possible D gene TRBD1, 5 bases. The CDR3 totals 12 residues. V was cut by 7 bases and J by 8 bases, with 12 bases left in between. Per germline, CDR1 MDHEN and CDR2 SYDVKM. DNA of the CDR3: TGTGCCAGCAAGGGTGCAGGGAAGCCCCAGCATTTT. Translation: CASKGAGKPQHF.

The genes are TRBV2 and TRBJ1-1; 7 bases agree with TRBD1. From germline, CDR1 is SNHLY and CDR2 FYNNEI. The length of the CDR3 is 13 residues. The J segment lost 1 base and the V segment lost 6 bases, leaving 2 bases of the junction unmatched. The CDR3 DNA reads TGTGCCAGCAGGGGACAGCCGAACACTGAAGCTTTCTTT. As protein: CASRGQPNTEAFF.